These 7 T cell receptor beta chains were sequenced from one sample in a study of cytomegalovirus exposure and HLA in healthy donors. Only in-frame clones appear in the TCRdb table, and some are missing; sequencing was by immunoSEQ multiplex PCR. The sample carries about 82,000 clones, approximately 95% recorded once. The sequencing sample was made of PBMCs. These receptors came from a woman between 18 and 29 years old in good health and CMV-seronegative.

The rearrangement joins TRBV6-5 to TRBJ2-5; the match to TRBD1 covers 7 bases. The CDR3 length is 13 residues. Germline CDR1 and CDR2: MNHEY and SVGAGI. V shed 6 bases, J shed 7 bases, and the junction held 8 bases outside the gene matches. The CDR3 DNA follows: TGTGCCAGCAGCAGAGGACAGGAGTTGACCCAGTACTTC. This encodes CASSRGQELTQYF.

The rearrangement links TRBV12-5 to TRBJ1-2, with D tentatively TRBD1 (6 bases). Germline V gene lookup returns CDR1 LGHNT and CDR2 FRNRAP. The CDR3 length is 15 residues. The ends were cut back, 1 base at V and 3 bases at J, with 12 bases in the middle. The CDR3 DNA reads TGTGCTAGTGGTTTGGGGGAGGGGGTCGACTATGGCTACACCTTC. Translation: CASGLGEGVDYGYTF.

The rearrangement uses TRBV7-2 and TRBJ2-1, with D possibly being TRBD2 (5 bases). V lost 1 base and J 6 bases, leaving 16 bases between the germline ends. The CDR3 covers 16 residues. Germline V gives CDR1 SGHTA, CDR2 FQGNSA. CDR3 residues: CASSLGPTIGSNEQFF. The CDR3 DNA follows: TGTGCCAGCAGCTTAGGCCCAACGATTGGGAGCAATGAGCAGTTCTTC. The full variable domain, its missing parts supplied by reference TRBV7-2 and TRBJ2-1, is GAGVSQSPSNKVTEKGKDVELRCDPISGHTALYWYRQSLGQGLEFLIYFQGNSAPDKSGLPSDRFSAERTGGSVSTLTIQRTQQEDSAVYLCASSLGPTIGSNEQFFGPGTRLTVL.

The chain recombines TRBV27 with TRBJ1-2; 7 bases line up with TRBD1. Germline loops: CDR1 MNHEY, CDR2 SMNVEV (reference sequence). The junction had 2 bases not matched to a gene; V was cut back by 5 bases and J by 2 bases. The CDR3 is 13 residues long. The CDR3 DNA is TGTGCCAGCAGTACAGGGGCCAACTATGGCTACACCTTC. This gives the protein CASSTGANYGYTF.

V and J are TRBV6-5 and TRBJ2-7; 9 bases fit TRBD1. The V gene's germline CDR1 is MNHEY and CDR2 SVGAGI. Trimming at V came to 6 bases and at J to 2 bases, leaving 2 bases not matched to a gene. The CDR3 loop spans 13 amino acids. CDR3 bases: TGTGCCAGCAGGGGGACAGGGACCTACGAGCAGTACTTC. It codes for CASRGTGTYEQYF.

The CDR3: CASSQDPASGRWQYF. The CDR3 DNA is TGCGCCAGCAGCCAAGACCCGGCCAGCGGGAGATGGCAGTATTTT. This rearrangement joins TRBV4-3 to TRBJ2-3, with 8 positions matching TRBD2. V shed 0 bases, J shed 11 bases, and the junction held 10 bases outside the gene matches. Germline lookup yields CDR1 LGHNA and CDR2 YSLEER. The CDR3 is 15 residues long.

The CDR3 nucleotides read TGTGCCAGCAGCGTAGGATTAGCGGGGGACACAGATACGCAGTATTTT. Translated, it gives CASSVGLAGDTDTQYF. The V and J genes are TRBV9 and TRBJ2-3, with 9 bases lining up with TRBD2. J gave up 2 bases and V 0 bases, and 4 bases lay outside the gene matches. CDR3 size: 16 residues. The germline V gene encodes CDR1 SGDLS and CDR2 YYNGEE.